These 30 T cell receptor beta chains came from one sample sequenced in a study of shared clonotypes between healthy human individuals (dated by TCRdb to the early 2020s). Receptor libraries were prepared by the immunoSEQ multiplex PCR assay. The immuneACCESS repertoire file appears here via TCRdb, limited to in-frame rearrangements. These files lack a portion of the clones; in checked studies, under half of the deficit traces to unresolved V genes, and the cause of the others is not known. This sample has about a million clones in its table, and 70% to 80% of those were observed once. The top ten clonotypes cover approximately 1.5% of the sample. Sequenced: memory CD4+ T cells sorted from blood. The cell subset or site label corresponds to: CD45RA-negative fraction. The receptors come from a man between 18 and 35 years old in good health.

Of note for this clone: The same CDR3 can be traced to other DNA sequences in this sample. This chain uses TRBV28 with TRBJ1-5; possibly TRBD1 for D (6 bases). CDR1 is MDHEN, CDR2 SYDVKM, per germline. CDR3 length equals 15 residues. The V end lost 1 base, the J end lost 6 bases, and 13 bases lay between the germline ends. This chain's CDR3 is CASSLLAGGPQPQHF. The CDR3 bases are TGTGCCAGCAGTTTATTAGCCGGGGGGCCTCAGCCCCAGCATTTT.

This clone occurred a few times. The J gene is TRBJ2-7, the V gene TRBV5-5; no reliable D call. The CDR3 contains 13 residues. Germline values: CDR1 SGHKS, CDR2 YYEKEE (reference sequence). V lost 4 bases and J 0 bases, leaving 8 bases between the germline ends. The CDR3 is CASSLPSSYEQYF. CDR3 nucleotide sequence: TGTGCCAGCAGCCTCCCGAGCTCCTACGAGCAGTACTTC.

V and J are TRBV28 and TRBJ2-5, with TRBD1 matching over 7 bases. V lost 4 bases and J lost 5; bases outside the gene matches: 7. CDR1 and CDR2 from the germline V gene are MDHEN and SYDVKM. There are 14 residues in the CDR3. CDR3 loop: CASSSARGLETQYF. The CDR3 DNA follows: TGTGCCAGCAGTTCTGCGAGGGGGCTGGAGACCCAGTACTTC.

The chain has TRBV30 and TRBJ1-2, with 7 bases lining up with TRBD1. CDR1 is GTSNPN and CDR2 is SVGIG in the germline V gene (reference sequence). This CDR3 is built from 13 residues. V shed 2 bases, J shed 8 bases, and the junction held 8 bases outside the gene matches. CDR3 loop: CAWSSTGVGGYTF. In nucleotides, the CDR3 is TGTGCCTGGAGTTCCACAGGGGTCGGAGGCTACACCTTC.

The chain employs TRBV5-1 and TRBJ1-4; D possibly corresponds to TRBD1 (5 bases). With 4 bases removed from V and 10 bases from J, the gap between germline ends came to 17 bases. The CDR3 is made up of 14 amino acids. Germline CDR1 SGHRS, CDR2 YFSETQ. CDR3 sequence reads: CASSESGLARKLFF. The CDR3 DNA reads TGCGCCAGCAGCGAATCAGGGTTGGCTCGAAAACTGTTTTTT.

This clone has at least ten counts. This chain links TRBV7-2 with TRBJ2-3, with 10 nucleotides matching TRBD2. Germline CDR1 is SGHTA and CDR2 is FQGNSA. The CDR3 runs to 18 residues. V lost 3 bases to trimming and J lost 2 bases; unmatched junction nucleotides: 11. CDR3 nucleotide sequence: TGTGCCAGCAGCTTCCCCTGGGCTAGCGGGGGCCCCACAGATACGCAGTATTTT. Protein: CASSFPWASGGPTDTQYF. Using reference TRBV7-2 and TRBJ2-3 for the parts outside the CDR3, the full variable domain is GAGVSQSPSNKVTEKGKDVELRCDPISGHTALYWYRQSLGQGLEFLIYFQGNSAPDKSGLPSDRFSAERTGGSVSTLTIQRTQQEDSAVYLCASSFPWASGGPTDTQYFGPGTRLTVL.

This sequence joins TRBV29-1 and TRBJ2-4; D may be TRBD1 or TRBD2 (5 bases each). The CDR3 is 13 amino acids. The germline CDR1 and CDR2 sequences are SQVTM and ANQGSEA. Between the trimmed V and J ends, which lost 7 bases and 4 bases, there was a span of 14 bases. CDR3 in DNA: TGCAGCGCTCTCCGGGACGGAAAAAACATTCAGTACTTC. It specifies CSALRDGKNIQYF.

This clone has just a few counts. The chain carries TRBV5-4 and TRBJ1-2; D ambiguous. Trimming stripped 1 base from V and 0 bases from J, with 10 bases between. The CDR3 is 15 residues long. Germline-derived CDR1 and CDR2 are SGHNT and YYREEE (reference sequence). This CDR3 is CASSLSDRPNYGYTF. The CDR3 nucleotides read TGTGCCAGCAGCTTGAGCGACCGACCTAACTATGGCTACACCTTC.

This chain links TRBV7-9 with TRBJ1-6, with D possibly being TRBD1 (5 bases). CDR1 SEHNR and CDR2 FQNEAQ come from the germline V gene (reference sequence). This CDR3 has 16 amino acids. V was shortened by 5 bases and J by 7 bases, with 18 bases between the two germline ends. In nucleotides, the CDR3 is TGTGCCAGCAGCCTCGCCGGGGGGGGACTGAATTCACCCCTCCACTTT. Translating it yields CASSLAGGGLNSPLHF.

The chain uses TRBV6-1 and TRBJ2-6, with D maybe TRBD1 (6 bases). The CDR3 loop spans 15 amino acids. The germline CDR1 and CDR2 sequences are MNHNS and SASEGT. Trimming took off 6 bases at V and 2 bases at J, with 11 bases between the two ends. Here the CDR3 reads CASRQGSAGANVLTF. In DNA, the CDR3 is TGTGCCAGCAGGCAGGGGAGCGCTGGGGCCAACGTCCTGACTTTC.

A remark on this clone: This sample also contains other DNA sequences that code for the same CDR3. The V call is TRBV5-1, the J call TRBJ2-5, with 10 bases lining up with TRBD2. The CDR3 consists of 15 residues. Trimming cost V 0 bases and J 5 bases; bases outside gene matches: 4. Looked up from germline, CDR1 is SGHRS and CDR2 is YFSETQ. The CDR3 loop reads CASSLASGGAETQYF. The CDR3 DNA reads TGCGCCAGCAGCTTGGCTAGCGGGGGCGCTGAGACCCAGTACTTC.

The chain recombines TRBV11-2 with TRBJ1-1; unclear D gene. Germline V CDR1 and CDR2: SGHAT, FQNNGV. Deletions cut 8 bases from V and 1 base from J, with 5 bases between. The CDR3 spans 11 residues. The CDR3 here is CASLQNTEAFF. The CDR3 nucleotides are TGTGCCAGCCTCCAGAACACTGAAGCTTTCTTT.

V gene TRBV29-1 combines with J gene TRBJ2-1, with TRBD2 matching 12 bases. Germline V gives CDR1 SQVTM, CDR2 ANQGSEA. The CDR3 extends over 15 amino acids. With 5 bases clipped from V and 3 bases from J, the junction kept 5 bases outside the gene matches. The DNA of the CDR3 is TGCAGCGTTTTGACTAGCGGGGGAAACTACAATGAGCAGTTCTTC. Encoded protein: CSVLTSGGNYNEQFF.

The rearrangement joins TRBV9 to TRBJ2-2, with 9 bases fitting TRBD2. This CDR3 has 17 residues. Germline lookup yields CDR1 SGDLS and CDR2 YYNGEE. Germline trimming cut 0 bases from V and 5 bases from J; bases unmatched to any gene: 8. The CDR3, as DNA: TGTGCCAGCAGCGTAGAACCGAGCGGGAGGAATACCGGGGAGCTGTTTTTT. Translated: CASSVEPSGRNTGELFF.

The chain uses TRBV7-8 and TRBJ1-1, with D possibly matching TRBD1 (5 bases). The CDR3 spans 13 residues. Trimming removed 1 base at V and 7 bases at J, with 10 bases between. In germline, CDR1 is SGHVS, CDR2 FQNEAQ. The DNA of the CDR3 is TGTGCCAGCAGCTTAGTAGGGGCTTTTGAAGCTTTCTTT. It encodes CASSLVGAFEAFF.

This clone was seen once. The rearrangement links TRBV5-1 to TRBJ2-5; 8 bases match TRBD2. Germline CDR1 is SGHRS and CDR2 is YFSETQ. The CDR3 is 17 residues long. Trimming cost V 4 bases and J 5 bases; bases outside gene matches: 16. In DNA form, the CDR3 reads TGCGCCAGCAGCGCCGGGGGGGCCATAGGATATCACGAGACCCAGTACTTC. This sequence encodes CASSAGGAIGYHETQYF.

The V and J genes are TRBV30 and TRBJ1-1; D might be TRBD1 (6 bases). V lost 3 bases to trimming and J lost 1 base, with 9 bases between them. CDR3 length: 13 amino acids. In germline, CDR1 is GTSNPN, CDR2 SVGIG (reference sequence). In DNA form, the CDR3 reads TGTGCCTGGAGAACAGGGAGGAACACTGAAGCTTTCTTT. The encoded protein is CAWRTGRNTEAFF.

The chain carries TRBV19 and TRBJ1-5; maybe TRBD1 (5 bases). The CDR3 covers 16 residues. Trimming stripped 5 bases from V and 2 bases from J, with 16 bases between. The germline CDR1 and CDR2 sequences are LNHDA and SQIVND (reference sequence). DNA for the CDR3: TGTGCCAGTAGTCGGGGACCCCCAACGGGCAATCAGCCCCAGCATTTT. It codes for CASSRGPPTGNQPQHF. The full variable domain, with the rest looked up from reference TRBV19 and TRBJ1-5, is DGGITQSPKYLFRKEGQNVTLSCEQNLNHDAMYWYRQDPGQGLRLIYYSQIVNDFQKGDIAEGYSVSREKKESFPLTVTSAQKNPTAFYLCASSRGPPTGNQPQHFGDGTRLSIL.

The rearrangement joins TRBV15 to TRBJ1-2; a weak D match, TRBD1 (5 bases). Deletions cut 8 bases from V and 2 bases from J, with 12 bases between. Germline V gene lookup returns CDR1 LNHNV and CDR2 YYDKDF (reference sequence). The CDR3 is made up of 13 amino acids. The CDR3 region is CATGQGENYGYTF. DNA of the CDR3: TGTGCCACCGGGCAGGGCGAAAACTATGGCTACACCTTC.

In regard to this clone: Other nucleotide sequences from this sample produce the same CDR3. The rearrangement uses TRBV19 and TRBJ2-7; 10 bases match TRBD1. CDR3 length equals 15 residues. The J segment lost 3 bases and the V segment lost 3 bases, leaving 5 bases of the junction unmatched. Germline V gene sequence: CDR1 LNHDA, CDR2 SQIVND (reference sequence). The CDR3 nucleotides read TGTGCCAGTAGTATCATTGGGACAGGGGACTACGAGCAGTACTTC. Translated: CASSIIGTGDYEQYF.

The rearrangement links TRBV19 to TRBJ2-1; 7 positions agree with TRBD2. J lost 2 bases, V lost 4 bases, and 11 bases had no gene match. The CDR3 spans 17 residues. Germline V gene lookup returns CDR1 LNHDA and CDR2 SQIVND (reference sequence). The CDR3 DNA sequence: TGTGCCAGTAGTACTAGGTTGGCGGGAGTAACCTACAATGAGCAGTTCTTC. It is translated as CASSTRLAGVTYNEQFF.

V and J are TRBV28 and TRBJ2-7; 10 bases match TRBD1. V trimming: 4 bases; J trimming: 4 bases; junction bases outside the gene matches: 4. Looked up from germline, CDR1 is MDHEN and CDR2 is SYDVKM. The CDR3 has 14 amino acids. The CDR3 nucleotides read TGTGCCAGCAGTTGGGGGACAGGGGTTTACGAGCAGTACTTC. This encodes CASSWGTGVYEQYF.

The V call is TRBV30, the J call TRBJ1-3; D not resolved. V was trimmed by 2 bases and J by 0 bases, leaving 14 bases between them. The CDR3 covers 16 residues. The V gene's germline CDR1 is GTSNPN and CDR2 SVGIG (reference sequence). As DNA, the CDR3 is TGTGCCTGGAGTAACCCTCAGGAGCGCTCTGGAAACACCATATATTTT. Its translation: CAWSNPQERSGNTIYF.

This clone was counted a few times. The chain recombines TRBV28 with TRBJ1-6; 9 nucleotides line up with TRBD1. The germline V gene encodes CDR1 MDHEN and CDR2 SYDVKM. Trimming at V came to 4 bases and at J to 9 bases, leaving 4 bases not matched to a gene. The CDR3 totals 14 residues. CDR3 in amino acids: CASSSGQGGSPLHF. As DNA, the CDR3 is TGTGCCAGCAGTTCGGGACAGGGCGGTTCACCCCTCCACTTT.

This chain's CDR3 is CASSPRDSSYEQYF. The CDR3 coding sequence is TGTGCCAGCAGCCCCCGGGACAGCTCCTACGAGCAGTACTTC. V gene TRBV5-4 combines with J gene TRBJ2-7; 7 bases map to TRBD1. The V and J ends lost 4 bases and 0 bases, in that order; junction bases with no gene match: 4. Germline CDR1 is SGHNT and CDR2 is YYREEE (reference sequence). CDR3 length: 14 amino acids.

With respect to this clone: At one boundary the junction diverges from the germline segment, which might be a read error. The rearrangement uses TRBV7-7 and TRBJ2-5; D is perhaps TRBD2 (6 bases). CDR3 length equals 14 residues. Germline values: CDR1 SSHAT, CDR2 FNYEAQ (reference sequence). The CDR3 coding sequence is TGTGCTAGCAGCTCGGGACTCAGCGGGGAGACCCAGTACTTC. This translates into CASSSGLSGETQYF.

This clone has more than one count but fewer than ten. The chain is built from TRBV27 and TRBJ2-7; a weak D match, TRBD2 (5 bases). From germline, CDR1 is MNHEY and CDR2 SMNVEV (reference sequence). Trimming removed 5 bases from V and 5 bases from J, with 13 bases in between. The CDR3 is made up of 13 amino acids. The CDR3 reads CASSPYEGDEQYF. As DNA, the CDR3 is TGTGCCAGCAGTCCCTATGAGGGCGACGAGCAGTACTTC.

The CDR3 protein is CASSPKTGATSGANVLTF. DNA for the CDR3: TGTGCCAGCTCACCTAAGACAGGGGCGACCTCTGGGGCCAACGTCCTGACTTTC. The chain recombines TRBV18 with TRBJ2-6; 8 bases map to TRBD1. CDR1 and CDR2 from the germline V gene are KGHSH and LQKENI. Trimming took 3 bases from V and 0 from J; bases not matched to a gene: 7. The CDR3 spans 18 residues.

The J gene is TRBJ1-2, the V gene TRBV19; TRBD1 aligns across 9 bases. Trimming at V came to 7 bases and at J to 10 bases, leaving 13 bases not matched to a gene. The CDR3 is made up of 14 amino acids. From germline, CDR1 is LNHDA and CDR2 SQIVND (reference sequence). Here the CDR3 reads CASTSGTGKVDYTF. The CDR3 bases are TGTGCCAGTACTTCCGGGACAGGGAAGGTGGACTACACCTTC.

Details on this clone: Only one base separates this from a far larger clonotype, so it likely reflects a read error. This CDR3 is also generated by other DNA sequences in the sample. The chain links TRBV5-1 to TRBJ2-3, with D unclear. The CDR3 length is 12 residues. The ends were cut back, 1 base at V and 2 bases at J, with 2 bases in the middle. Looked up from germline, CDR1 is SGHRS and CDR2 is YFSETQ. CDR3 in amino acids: CASSLNTDTQYF. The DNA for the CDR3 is TGCGCCAGCAGCTTGAACACAGATACGCAGTATTTT.